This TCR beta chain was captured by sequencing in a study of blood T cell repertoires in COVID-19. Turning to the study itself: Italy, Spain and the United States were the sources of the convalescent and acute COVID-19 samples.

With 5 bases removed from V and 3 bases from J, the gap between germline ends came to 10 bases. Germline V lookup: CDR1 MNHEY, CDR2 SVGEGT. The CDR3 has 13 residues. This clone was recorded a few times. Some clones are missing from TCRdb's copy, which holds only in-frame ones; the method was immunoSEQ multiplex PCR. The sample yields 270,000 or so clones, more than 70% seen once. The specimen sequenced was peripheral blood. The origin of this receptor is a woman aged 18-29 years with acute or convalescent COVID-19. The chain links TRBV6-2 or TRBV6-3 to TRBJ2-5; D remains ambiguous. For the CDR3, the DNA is TGTGCCAGCAGTCGACTCTCGAAAGAGACCCAGTACTTC. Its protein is CASSRLSKETQYF.